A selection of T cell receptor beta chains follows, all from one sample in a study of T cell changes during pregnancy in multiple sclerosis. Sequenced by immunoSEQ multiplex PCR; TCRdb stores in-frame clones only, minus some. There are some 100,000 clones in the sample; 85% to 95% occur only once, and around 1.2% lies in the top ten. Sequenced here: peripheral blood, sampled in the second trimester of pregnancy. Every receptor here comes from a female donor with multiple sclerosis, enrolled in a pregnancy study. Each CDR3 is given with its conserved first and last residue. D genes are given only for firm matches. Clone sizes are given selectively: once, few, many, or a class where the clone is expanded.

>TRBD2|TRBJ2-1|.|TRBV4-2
TGTGCCAGCAGCCAAGTCCCGCGGGGGGGCCGTAGTGAGCAGTTCTTC
CASSQVPRGGRSEQFF
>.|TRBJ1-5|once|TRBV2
TGTGCCAGCAGTCCCCCCTCCCCGGGGGGCCAGATATATAATCAGCCCCAGCATTTT
CASSPPSPGGQIYNQPQHF
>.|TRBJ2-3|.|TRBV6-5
TGTGCCAGCAAAGGGGGCACAGATACGCAGTATTTT
CASKGGTDTQYF
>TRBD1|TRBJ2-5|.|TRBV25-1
TGTGCCAGCAGTCCCCTCGTGGGACAGCAAGAGACCCAGTACTTC
CASSPLVGQQETQYF
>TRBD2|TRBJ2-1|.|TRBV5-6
TGTGCCAGCAGCTCGGGGACTCCGGGGGGTTACAATGAGCAGTTCTTC
CASSSGTPGGYNEQFF
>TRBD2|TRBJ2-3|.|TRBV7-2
TGTGCCAGCAGCTACTGGGGGGGGGTAGGTACAGATACGCAGTATTTT
CASSYWGGVGTDTQYF
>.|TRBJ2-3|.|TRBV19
TGTGCCAGTAGTATAGCCCCCTCTACAGATACGCAGTATTTT
CASSIAPSTDTQYF
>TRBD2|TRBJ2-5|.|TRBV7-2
TGTGCCAGCGGCGTAACCGGGACTAGCGGGGGTACAAAAGAGACCCAGTACTTC
CASGVTGTSGGTKETQYF
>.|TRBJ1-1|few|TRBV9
TGTGCCAGCAGCGGTCAGGGGTTGAACACTGAAGCTTTCTTT
CASSGQGLNTEAFF
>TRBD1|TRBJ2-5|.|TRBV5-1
TGCGCCAGCAGCCCGGGACAGGGAGGGGAGACCCAGTACTTC
CASSPGQGGETQYF
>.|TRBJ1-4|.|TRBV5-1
TGCGCCAGCAGCTTGGGACAGGCCGGTTGGGAAAAACTGTTTTTT
CASSLGQAGWEKLFF
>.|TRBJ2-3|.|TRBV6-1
TGTGCCAGCAGTGAAAGGGGGACCTACTTCGATACGCAGTATTTT
CASSERGTYFDTQYF
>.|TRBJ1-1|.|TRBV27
TGTGCCAGCAGTTTCCACAAGTTCCGGGGAGTGAACACTGAAGCTTTCTTT
CASSFHKFRGVNTEAFF
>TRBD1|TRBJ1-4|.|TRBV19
TGTGCCAGTAGTCCCTCCGGGACAGGACGGGAAAAACTGTTTTTT
CASSPSGTGREKLFF
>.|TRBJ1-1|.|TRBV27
TGTGCCAGCAGTCTAGGAATGAACACTGAAGCTTTCTTT
CASSLGMNTEAFF
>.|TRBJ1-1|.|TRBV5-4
TGTGCCAGCAGCCCCTACCGAGGTAACACTGAAGCTTTCTTT
CASSPYRGNTEAFF
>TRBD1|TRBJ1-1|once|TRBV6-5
TGTGCCAGCAACCCCCGGACAGGGATAAGGACTGAAGCTTTCTTT
CASNPRTGIRTEAFF
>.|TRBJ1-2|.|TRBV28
TGTGCCAGCAGGCCCCAGGGCTATGGCTACACCTTC
CASRPQGYGYTF
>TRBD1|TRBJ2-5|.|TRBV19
TGTGCCAGTAGTAAGGACAGGGGCTGGGAGACCCAGTACTTC
CASSKDRGWETQYF
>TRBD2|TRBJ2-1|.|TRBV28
TGTGCCAGCAGTTTGAGTGGACTAGCGAGGAACAATGAGCAGTTCTTC
CASSLSGLARNNEQFF
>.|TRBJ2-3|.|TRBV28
TGTGCCAGCAGCATTGGGCCACGACATTACACAGATACGCAGTATTTT
CASSIGPRHYTDTQYF
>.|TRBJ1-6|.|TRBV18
TGTGCCAGCTCACGCCAGCACAGGGTAAACAATTCACCCCTCCACTTT
CASSRQHRVNNSPLHF
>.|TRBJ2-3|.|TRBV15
TGTGCCACCACCGCGCCACACAGGGCTGGAGCCACAGATACGCAGTATTTT
CATTAPHRAGATDTQYF
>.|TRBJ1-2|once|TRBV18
TGTGCCAGCTCACCACGGACAGATAACTATGGCTACACCTTC
CASSPRTDNYGYTF
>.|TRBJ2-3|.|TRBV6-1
TGTGCCAGCAGTGAAGTCCAGTTCACAGATACGCAGTATTTT
CASSEVQFTDTQYF
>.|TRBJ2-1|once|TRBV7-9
TGTGCCAGCAGGCGGGTAGACGTTGAGCAGTTCTTC
CASRRVDVEQFF
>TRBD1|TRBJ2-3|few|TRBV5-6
TGTGCCAGCAGCTTGGGCGGACAGGGTATAGATACGCAGTATTTT
CASSLGGQGIDTQYF
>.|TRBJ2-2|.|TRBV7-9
TGTGCCAGCAGCTTAGCCGGGGCCGGGGAGCTGTTTTTT
CASSLAGAGELFF
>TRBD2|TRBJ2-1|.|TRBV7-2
TGTGCCAGCAGCTTAGCGGCGGGGGAAATCTACAATGAGCAGTTCTTC
CASSLAAGEIYNEQFF
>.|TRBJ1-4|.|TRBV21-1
TGTGCCAGCAGCCAAGGCCGGGTCCAAAATGAAAAACTGTTTTTT
CASSQGRVQNEKLFF
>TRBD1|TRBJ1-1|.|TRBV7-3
TGTGCCAGCAGCATAACAGGGGACACTGAAGCTTTCTTT
CASSITGDTEAFF
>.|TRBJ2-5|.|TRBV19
TGTGCCAGTAGTAGGGACACCCAAGAGACCCAGTACTTC
CASSRDTQETQYF
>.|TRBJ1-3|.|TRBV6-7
TGTGCCAGCAGTTCTGGGGGGATAAGCTCTGGAAACACCATATATTTT
CASSSGGISSGNTIYF
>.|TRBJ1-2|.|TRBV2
TGTGCCAGCAGTGAAGCGCGGTCGACTTCGAGGAACTATGGCTACACCTTC
CASSEARSTSRNYGYTF
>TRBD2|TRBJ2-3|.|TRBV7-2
TGTGCCAGCAGCACGGGACTAGCGGGAACAGATACGCAGTATTTT
CASSTGLAGTDTQYF
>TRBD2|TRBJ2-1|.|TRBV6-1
TGTGCCAGCAGTGAACTAGCGGGAGGGCGTAATGAGCAGTTCTTC
CASSELAGGRNEQFF
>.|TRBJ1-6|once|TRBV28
TGTGCCAGCAGTTACAGGGCTTATAATTCACCCCTCCACTTT
CASSYRAYNSPLHF
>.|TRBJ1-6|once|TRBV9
TGTGCCAGCAGCGAGTTACGGGGAGGGGGATCACCCCTCCACTTT
CASSELRGGGSPLHF
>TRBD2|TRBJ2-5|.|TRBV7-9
TGTGCCAGCAGCTTTTGGCGGGAGATGCAAGAGACCCAGTACTTC
CASSFWREMQETQYF
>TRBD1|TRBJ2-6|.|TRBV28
TGTGCCAGTAACACCGGGACAGGGATTATCTGGGCCAACGTCCTGACTTTC
CASNTGTGIIWANVLTF
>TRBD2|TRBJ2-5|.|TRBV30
TGTGCCTGGAGCTTATCGGGAGGTGTCCAAGAGACCCAGTACTTC
CAWSLSGGVQETQYF
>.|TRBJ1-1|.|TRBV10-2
TGCGCCAGCTTATCGGGCGGGTCGGTGAACACTGAAGCTTTCTTT
CASLSGGSVNTEAFF
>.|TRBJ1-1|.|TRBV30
TGTGCCTGGAGTACCAGACAGAGGAACACTGAAGCTTTCTTT
CAWSTRQRNTEAFF
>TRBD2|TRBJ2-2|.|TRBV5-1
TGCGCCAGCAGCTTGGATTGGACTAGCACGGCCGGGGAGCTGTTTTTT
CASSLDWTSTAGELFF